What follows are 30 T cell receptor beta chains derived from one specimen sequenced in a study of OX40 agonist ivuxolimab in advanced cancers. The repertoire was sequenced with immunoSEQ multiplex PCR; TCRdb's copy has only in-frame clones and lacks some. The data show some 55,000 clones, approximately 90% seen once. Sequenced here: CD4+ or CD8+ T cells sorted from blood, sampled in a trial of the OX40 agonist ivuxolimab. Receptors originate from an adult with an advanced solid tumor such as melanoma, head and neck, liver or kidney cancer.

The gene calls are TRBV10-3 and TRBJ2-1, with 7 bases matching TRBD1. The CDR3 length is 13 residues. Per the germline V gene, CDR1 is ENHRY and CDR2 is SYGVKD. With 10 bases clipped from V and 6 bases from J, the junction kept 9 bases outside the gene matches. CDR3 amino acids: CASRGLLVNEQFF. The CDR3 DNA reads TGTGCCAGCAGGGGGTTACTGGTCAATGAGCAGTTCTTC.

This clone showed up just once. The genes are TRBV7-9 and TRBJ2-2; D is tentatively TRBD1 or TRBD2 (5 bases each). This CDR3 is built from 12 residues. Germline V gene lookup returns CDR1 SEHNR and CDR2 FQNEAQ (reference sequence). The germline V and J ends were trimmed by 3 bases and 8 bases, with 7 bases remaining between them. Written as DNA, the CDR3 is TGTGCCAGCAGCTTCGGGGCAGGGGAGCTGTTTTTT. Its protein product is CASSFGAGELFF.

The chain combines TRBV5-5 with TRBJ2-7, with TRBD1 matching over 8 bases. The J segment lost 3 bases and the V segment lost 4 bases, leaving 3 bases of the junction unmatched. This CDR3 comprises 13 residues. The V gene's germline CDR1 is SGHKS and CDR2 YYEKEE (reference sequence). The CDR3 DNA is TGTGCCAGCAGCACGACAGGGGACTACGAGCAGTACTTC. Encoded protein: CASSTTGDYEQYF.

CDR3 residues: CASSIQGANEKLFF. The CDR3, as DNA: TGTGCCAGCAGCATACAGGGGGCTAATGAAAAACTGTTTTTT. This sequence joins TRBV2 and TRBJ1-4; TRBD1 matches 8 bases. Germline CDR1 is SNHLY and CDR2 is FYNNEI. CDR3 size: 14 residues. J gave up 3 bases and V 6 bases, and 3 bases lay outside the gene matches.

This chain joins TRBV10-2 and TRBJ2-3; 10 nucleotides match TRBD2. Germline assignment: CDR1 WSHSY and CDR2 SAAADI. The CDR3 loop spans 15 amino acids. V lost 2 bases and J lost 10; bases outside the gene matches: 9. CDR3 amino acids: CASSEPAGGLVAQYF. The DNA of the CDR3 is TGCGCCAGCAGTGAGCCAGCGGGGGGGCTCGTGGCGCAGTATTTT.

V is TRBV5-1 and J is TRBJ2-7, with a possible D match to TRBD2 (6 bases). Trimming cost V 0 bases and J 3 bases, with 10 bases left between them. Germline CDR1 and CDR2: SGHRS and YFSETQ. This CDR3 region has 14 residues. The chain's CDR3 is CASSLAGTLYEQYF. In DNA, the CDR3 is TGCGCCAGCAGCTTGGCCGGGACTCTCTACGAGCAGTACTTC. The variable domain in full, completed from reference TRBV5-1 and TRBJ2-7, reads KAGVTQTPRYLIKTRGQQVTLSCSPISGHRSVSWYQQTPGQGLQFLFEYFSETQRNKGNFPGRFSGRQFSNSRSEMNVSTLELGDSALYLCASSLAGTLYEQYFGPGTRLTVT.

The CDR3 loop reads CASSLYGYTF. The CDR3 region has the DNA TGTGCCAGCAGCCTCTATGGCTACACCTTC. This chain joins TRBV6-5 and TRBJ1-2, with D hard to call. The CDR3 spans 10 residues. Looked up from germline, CDR1 is MNHEY and CDR2 is SVGAGI. Between the trimmed V and J ends, which lost 6 bases and 4 bases, there was a span of 3 bases.

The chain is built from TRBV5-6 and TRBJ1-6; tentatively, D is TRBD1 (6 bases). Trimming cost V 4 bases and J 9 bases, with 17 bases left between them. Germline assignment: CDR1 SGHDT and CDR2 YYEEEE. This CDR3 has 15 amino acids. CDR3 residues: CASSRVQGGISPLHF. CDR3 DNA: TGTGCCAGCAGCCGGGTCCAAGGGGGAATTTCACCCCTCCACTTT.

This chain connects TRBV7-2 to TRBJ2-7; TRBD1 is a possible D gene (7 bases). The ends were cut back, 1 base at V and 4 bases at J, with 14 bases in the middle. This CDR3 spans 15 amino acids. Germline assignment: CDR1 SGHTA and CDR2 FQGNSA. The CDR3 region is CASSLGGTDRYEQYF. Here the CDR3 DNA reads TGTGCCAGCAGCTTAGGCGGGACAGATCGGTACGAGCAGTACTTC.

Here the CDR3 DNA reads TGTGCCAGCAGGTACAGGGACAATGAGCAGTTCTTC. It translates to CASRYRDNEQFF. The chain couples TRBV6-5 to TRBJ2-1; tentative D call: TRBD1 (6 bases). The CDR3 contains 12 residues. Trimming took 6 bases from V and 5 from J, leaving 8 bases between them. From germline, CDR1 is MNHEY and CDR2 SVGAGI.

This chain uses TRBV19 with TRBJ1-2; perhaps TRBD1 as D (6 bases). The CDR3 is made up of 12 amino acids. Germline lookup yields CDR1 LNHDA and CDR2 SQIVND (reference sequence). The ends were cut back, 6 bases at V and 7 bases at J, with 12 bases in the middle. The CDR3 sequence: CASRTTGRGYTF. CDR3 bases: TGTGCCAGTAGAACGACAGGCCGTGGCTACACCTTC.

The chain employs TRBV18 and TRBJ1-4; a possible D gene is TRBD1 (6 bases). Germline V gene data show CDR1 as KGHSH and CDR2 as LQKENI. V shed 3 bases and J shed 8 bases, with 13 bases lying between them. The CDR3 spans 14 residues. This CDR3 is CASSPDSGREKLFF. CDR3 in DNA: TGTGCCAGCTCACCGGACAGCGGTAGAGAAAAACTGTTTTTT.

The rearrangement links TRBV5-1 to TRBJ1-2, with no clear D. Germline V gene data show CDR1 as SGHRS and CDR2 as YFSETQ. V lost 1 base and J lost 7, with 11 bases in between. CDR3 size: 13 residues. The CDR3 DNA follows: TGCGCCAGCAGCTTGAACGTCCCTCGTGGCTACACCTTC. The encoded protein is CASSLNVPRGYTF.

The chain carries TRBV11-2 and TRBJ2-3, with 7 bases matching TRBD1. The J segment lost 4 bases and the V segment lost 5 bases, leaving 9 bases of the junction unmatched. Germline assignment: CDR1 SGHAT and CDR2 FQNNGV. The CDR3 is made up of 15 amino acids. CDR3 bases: TGTGCCAGCAGCCAGGGACAGCGTCCGTCAGATACGCAGTATTTT. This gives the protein CASSQGQRPSDTQYF.

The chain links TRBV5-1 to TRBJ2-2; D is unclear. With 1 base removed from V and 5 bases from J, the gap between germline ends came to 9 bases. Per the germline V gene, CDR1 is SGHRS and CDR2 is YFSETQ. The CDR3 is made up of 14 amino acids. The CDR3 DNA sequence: TGCGCCAGCAGCTTGATGATCGGGACCGGGGAGCTGTTTTTT. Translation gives CASSLMIGTGELFF.

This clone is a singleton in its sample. The CDR3 bases are TGTGCCAGCAGTATCTTAAAAGGACTAGCGGGAGTCGTCAATGAGCAGTTCTTC. The encoded protein is CASSILKGLAGVVNEQFF. This chain uses TRBV2 with TRBJ2-1, with 13 bases fitting TRBD2. The CDR3 has 18 amino acids. V was clipped by 5 bases and J by 6 bases; unmatched bases: 13. Germline values: CDR1 SNHLY, CDR2 FYNNEI.

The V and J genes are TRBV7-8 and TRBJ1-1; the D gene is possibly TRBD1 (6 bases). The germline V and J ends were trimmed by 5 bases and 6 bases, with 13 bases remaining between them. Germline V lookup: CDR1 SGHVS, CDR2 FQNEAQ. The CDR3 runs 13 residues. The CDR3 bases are TGTGCCAGCAGCCTACTCAGGGGCTCTGAAGCTTTCTTT. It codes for CASSLLRGSEAFF.

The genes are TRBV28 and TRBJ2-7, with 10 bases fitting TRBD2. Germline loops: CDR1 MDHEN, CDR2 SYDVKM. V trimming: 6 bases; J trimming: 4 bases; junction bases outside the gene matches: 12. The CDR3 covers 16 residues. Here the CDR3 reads CASRPPDSGGGYEQYF. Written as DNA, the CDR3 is TGTGCCAGCAGACCCCCGGACAGCGGGGGGGGTTACGAGCAGTACTTC. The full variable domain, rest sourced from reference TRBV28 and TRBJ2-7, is DVKVTQSSRYLVKRTGEKVFLECVQDMDHENMFWYRQDPGLGLRLIYFSYDVKMKEKGDIPEGYSVSREKKERFSLILESASTNQTSMYLCASRPPDSGGGYEQYFGPGTRLTVT.

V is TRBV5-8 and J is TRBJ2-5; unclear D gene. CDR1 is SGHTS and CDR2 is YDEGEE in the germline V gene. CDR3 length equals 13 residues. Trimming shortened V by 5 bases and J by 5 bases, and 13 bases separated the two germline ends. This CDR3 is CASRKDVGETQYF. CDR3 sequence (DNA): TGTGCCAGCAGGAAGGATGTGGGGGAGACCCAGTACTTC. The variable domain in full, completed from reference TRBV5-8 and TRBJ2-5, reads EAGVTQSPTHLIKTRGQQATLRCSPISGHTSVYWYQQALGLGLQFLLWYDEGEERNRGNFPPRFSGRQFPNYSSELNVNALELEDSALYLCASRKDVGETQYFGPGTRLLVL.

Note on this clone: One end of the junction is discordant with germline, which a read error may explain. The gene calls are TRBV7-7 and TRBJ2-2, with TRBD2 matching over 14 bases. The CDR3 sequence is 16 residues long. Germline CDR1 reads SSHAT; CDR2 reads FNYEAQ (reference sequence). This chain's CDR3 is CASSLRLAGGTGELFF. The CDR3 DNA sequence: TGTGCTAGCAGCTTAAGACTAGCGGGAGGGACCGGGGAGCTGTTTTTT.

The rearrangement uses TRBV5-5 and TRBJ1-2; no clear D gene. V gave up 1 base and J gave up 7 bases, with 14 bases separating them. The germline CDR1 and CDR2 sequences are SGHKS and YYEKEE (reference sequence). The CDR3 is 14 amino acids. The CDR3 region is CASSLRGQVTGYTF. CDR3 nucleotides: TGTGCCAGCAGCTTGAGAGGGCAGGTCACTGGCTACACCTTC.

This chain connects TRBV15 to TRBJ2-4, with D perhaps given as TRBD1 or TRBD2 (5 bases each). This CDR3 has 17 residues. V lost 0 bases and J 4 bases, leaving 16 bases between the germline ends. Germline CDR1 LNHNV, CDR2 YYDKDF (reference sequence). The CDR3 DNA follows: TGTGCCACCAGCAGAGATTGGGAGCAGGGACCGAAAAACATTCAGTACTTC. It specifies CATSRDWEQGPKNIQYF.

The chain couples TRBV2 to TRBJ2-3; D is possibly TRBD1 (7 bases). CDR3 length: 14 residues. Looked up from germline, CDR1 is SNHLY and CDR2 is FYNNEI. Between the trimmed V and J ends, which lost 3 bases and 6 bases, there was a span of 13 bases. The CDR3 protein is CASSDSAGGDTQYF. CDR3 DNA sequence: TGTGCCAGCAGTGATTCTGCAGGGGGGGATACGCAGTATTTT.

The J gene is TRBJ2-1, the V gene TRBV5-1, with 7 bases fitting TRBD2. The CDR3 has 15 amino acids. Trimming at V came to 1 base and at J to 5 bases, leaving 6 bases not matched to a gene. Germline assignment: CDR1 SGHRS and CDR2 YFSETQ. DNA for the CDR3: TGCGCCAGCAGCTTGTTCCGGGGAGGGAACAATGAGCAGTTCTTC. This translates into CASSLFRGGNNEQFF. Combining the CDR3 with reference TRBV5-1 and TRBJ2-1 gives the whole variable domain KAGVTQTPRYLIKTRGQQVTLSCSPISGHRSVSWYQQTPGQGLQFLFEYFSETQRNKGNFPGRFSGRQFSNSRSEMNVSTLELGDSALYLCASSLFRGGNNEQFFGPGTRLTVL.

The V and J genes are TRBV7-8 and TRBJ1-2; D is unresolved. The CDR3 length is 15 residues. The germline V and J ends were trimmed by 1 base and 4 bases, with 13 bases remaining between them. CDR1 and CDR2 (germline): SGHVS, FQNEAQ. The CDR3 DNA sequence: TGTGCCAGCAGCTTAGGAAGGGCAGCGACCTATGGCTACACCTTC. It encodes CASSLGRAATYGYTF.

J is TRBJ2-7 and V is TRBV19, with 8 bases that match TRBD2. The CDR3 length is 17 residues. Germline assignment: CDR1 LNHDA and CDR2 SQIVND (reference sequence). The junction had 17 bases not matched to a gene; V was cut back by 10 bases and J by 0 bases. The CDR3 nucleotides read TGTGCCACGCGCGACCAGGAAGCGGGAGTCCCCTCCTACGAGCAGTACTTC. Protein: CATRDQEAGVPSYEQYF.

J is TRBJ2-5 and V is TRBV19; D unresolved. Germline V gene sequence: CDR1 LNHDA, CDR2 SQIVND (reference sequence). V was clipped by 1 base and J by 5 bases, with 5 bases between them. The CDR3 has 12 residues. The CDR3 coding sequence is TGTGCCAGTAGTATAGGGCGGGAGACCCAGTACTTC. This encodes CASSIGRETQYF.

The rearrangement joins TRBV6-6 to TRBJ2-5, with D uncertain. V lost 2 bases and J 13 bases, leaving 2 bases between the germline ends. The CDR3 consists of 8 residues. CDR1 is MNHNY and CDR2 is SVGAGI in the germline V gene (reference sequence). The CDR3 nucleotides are TGTGCCAGCAGTTACCCGTACTTC. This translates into CASSYPYF.

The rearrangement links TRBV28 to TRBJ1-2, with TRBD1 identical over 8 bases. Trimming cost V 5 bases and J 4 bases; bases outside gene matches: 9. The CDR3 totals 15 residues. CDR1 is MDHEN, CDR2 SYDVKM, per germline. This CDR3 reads CASSPQTGALYGYTF. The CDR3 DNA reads TGTGCCAGCAGTCCCCAGACAGGGGCCCTCTATGGCTACACCTTC.

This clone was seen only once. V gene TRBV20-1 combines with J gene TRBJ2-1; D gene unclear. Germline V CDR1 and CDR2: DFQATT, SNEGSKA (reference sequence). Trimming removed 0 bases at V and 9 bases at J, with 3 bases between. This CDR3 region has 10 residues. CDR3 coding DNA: TGCAGTGCTAGAGAGGGTGAGCAGTTCTTC. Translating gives CSAREGEQFF.